These 24 T cell receptor beta chains were all obtained from the same sample, sequenced in a study of cytomegalovirus exposure and HLA in healthy donors. This table comes from immunoSEQ multiplex PCR, and its TCRdb copy is limited to in-frame clones, with some not included. The sample has fewer than 100,000 clones; 90% to 95% are singletons. The sample was PBMCs. The receptors were sampled from a woman between 18 and 30 years old in good health and CMV-seronegative.

The chain recombines TRBV7-8 with TRBJ2-7; 8 bases map to TRBD2. Germline V gives CDR1 SGHVS, CDR2 FQNEAQ. The CDR3 extends over 14 amino acids. The junction had 3 bases not matched to a gene; V was cut back by 5 bases and J by 0 bases. The CDR3: CASSPSGSSYEQYF. CDR3 nucleotide sequence: TGTGCCAGCAGCCCAAGCGGGAGCTCCTACGAGCAGTACTTC.

CDR3 DNA: TGTGCCAGCAGGACGGACAGGGATATCGATGGCTACACCTTC. Translating gives CASRTDRDIDGYTF. The chain links TRBV2 to TRBJ1-2; 8 bases map to TRBD1. Germline lookup yields CDR1 SNHLY and CDR2 FYNNEI. V was clipped by 6 bases and J by 6 bases; unmatched bases: 9. This CDR3 has 14 amino acids.

The chain carries TRBV6-5 and TRBJ2-5; 9 bases agree with TRBD1. Germline V gives CDR1 MNHEY, CDR2 SVGAGI. V gave up 5 bases and J gave up 5 bases; unmatched junction bases: 9. There are 15 residues in the CDR3. CDR3 loop: CASSNDRGEVETQYF. As DNA, the CDR3 is TGTGCCAGCAGTAACGACAGGGGGGAGGTGGAGACCCAGTACTTC.

The gene calls are TRBV27 and TRBJ2-1; TRBD1 matches 9 bases. The CDR3 spans 16 residues. Trimming cost V 4 bases and J 8 bases; bases outside gene matches: 12. Looked up from germline, CDR1 is MNHEY and CDR2 is SMNVEV (reference sequence). Written as DNA, the CDR3 is TGTGCCAGCAGTTCTACAGGGGGCTTCTCTGTTTATGAGCAGTTCTTC. Protein sequence: CASSSTGGFSVYEQFF.

The chain employs TRBV11-1 and TRBJ1-2, with TRBD1 identical over 11 bases. V trimming: 5 bases; J trimming: 7 bases; junction bases outside the gene matches: 12. Germline V lookup: CDR1 SGHAT, CDR2 FQDESV (reference sequence). This CDR3 is 16 amino acids long. CDR3 residues: CASSPLPGQGAAGYTF. For the CDR3, the DNA is TGTGCCAGCAGCCCCCTCCCAGGACAGGGGGCGGCTGGCTACACCTTC.

The rearrangement joins TRBV7-9 to TRBJ2-1; TRBD2 matches 14 bases. Unmatched junction bases numbered 12, after V lost 4 bases and J lost 7 bases. CDR3 length equals 18 residues. Germline lookup yields CDR1 SEHNR and CDR2 FQNEAQ (reference sequence). CDR3 amino acids: CASSSTSGRAPAENEQFF. In DNA form, the CDR3 reads TGTGCCAGCAGCTCGACTAGCGGGAGGGCCCCAGCGGAGAATGAGCAGTTCTTC. The full variable domain, with the rest looked up from reference TRBV7-9 and TRBJ2-1, is DTGVSQNPRHKITKRGQNVTFRCDPISEHNRLYWYRQTLGQGPEFLTYFQNEAQLEKSRLLSDRFSAERPKGSFSTLEIQRTEQGDSAMYLCASSSTSGRAPAENEQFFGPGTRLTVL.

The V call is TRBV7-8, the J call TRBJ2-5; a possible D gene is TRBD1 (6 bases). The V end was cut by 1 base, the J end by 2 bases, with 11 bases between. The CDR3 runs to 15 residues. The V gene's germline CDR1 is SGHVS and CDR2 FQNEAQ. For the CDR3, the DNA is TGTGCCAGCAGCTTAGGGACAGCCAATCAAGAGACCCAGTACTTC. This gives the protein CASSLGTANQETQYF.

The rearrangement uses TRBV7-2 and TRBJ2-7; 8 bases are shared with TRBD2. Per germline, CDR1 SGHTA and CDR2 FQGNSA. This CDR3 is built from 16 residues. The junction had 7 bases not matched to a gene; V was cut back by 3 bases and J by 0 bases. CDR3 sequence reads: CASSFGGAGSSYEQYF. The CDR3 DNA reads as TGTGCCAGCAGCTTCGGGGGGGCCGGAAGCTCCTACGAGCAGTACTTC.

The chain is built from TRBV7-8 and TRBJ1-1; D call uncertain. Between the trimmed V and J ends, which lost 5 bases and 6 bases, there was a span of 10 bases. Germline CDR1 reads SGHVS; CDR2 reads FQNEAQ. This CDR3 contains 12 residues. Here the CDR3 DNA reads TGTGCCAGCAGCCGTGGGAGGGCTGAAGCTTTCTTT. This gives the protein CASSRGRAEAFF.

V is TRBV29-1 and J is TRBJ1-4, with D tentatively TRBD1 (6 bases). Germline assignment: CDR1 SQVTM and CDR2 ANQGSEA. Between the trimmed V and J ends, which lost 6 bases and 4 bases, there was a span of 15 bases. The CDR3 is made up of 14 amino acids. CDR3 sequence reads: CSVRIGTNNEKLFF. CDR3 sequence (DNA): TGCAGCGTCAGAATCGGGACAAATAATGAAAAACTGTTTTTT.

The J gene is TRBJ2-7, the V gene TRBV5-1; a weak D match, TRBD1 (6 bases). The V end lost 4 bases, the J end lost 3 bases, and 17 bases lay between the germline ends. Germline-derived CDR1 and CDR2 are SGHRS and YFSETQ. CDR3 length equals 15 residues. The CDR3 DNA follows: TGCGCCAGCAGCCTAGGGCAGGGGATTATCTACGAGCAGTACTTC. Its protein product is CASSLGQGIIYEQYF.

The rearrangement uses TRBV2 and TRBJ2-1, with a possible D match to TRBD2 (5 bases). This CDR3 comprises 13 residues. Trimming stripped 10 bases from V and 6 bases from J, with 16 bases between. Looked up from germline, CDR1 is SNHLY and CDR2 is FYNNEI. CDR3 sequence: CAKWRGMGNEQFF. The CDR3 DNA reads TGTGCCAAGTGGAGAGGGATGGGCAATGAGCAGTTCTTC.

This clone was seen just once. The chain has TRBV7-2 and TRBJ2-1, with D possibly matching TRBD2 (7 bases). Germline V gene data show CDR1 as SGHTA and CDR2 as FQGNSA. The CDR3 has 16 amino acids. With 6 bases removed from V and 4 bases from J, the gap between germline ends came to 19 bases. The chain's CDR3 is CASSPQPEGGYNEQFF. CDR3 DNA sequence: TGTGCCAGCAGTCCTCAACCGGAGGGGGGGTACAATGAGCAGTTCTTC. Complete variable domain (other parts from reference TRBV7-2 and TRBJ2-1): GAGVSQSPSNKVTEKGKDVELRCDPISGHTALYWYRQSLGQGLEFLIYFQGNSAPDKSGLPSDRFSAERTGGSVSTLTIQRTQQEDSAVYLCASSPQPEGGYNEQFFGPGTRLTVL.

This chain joins TRBV30 and TRBJ2-2; D may be TRBD2 (5 bases). Trimming removed 1 base at V and 4 bases at J, with 16 bases between. The CDR3 length is 16 residues. The germline V gene has CDR1 GTSNPN and CDR2 SVGIG (reference sequence). DNA for the CDR3: TGTGCCTGGAGTGGAGGGTATAGATGGGTCACCGGGGAGCTGTTTTTT. Amino acid sequence: CAWSGGYRWVTGELFF.

This clone was seen more than once but under ten times. Distinct nucleotide sequences in the sample also encode this CDR3. This chain uses TRBV18 with TRBJ1-3; D gene ambiguous. Germline CDR1 is KGHSH and CDR2 is LQKENI. CDR3 length equals 15 residues. The V and J ends lost 2 bases and 1 base respectively, with 9 bases between them. The DNA of the CDR3 is TGTGCCAGCTCACCAGCGGGCGGATCTGGAAACACCATATATTTT. Translation: CASSPAGGSGNTIYF.

The J gene is TRBJ2-5, the V gene TRBV6-4; 8 bases line up with TRBD2. Germline lookup yields CDR1 MRHNA and CDR2 SNTAGT. The V gene end was trimmed by 7 bases and the J gene end by 5 bases; junction bases not matched to a gene: 6. The CDR3 contains 13 residues. The CDR3 is CASTPGLVETQYF. The CDR3 DNA reads as TGTGCCAGCACCCCGGGACTAGTTGAGACCCAGTACTTC.

This chain connects TRBV7-8 to TRBJ1-1; D unresolved. There are 15 residues in the CDR3. Germline V gene lookup returns CDR1 SGHVS and CDR2 FQNEAQ. V was cut by 3 bases and J by 0 bases, with 11 bases left in between. This chain's CDR3 is CASSFGSSMNTEAFF. The DNA of the CDR3 is TGTGCCAGCAGCTTTGGGAGCAGCATGAACACTGAAGCTTTCTTT.

This chain links TRBV6-5 with TRBJ2-1, with D unresolved. The V gene's germline CDR1 is MNHEY and CDR2 SVGAGI. This CDR3 contains 14 residues. Trimming removed 10 bases from V and 2 bases from J, with 15 bases in between. In DNA, the CDR3 is TGTGCCACCGTAAACAGTGACACCTACAATGAGCAGTTCTTC. Its protein product is CATVNSDTYNEQFF.

V is TRBV27 and J is TRBJ2-6; TRBD1 aligns across 8 bases. The length of the CDR3 is 18 residues. Unmatched junction bases numbered 11, after V lost 5 bases and J lost 2 bases. Germline CDR1 is MNHEY and CDR2 is SMNVEV (reference sequence). For the CDR3, the DNA is TGTGCCAGCAGTCCTACGGGACAGGTTAGGGCTGGGGCCAACGTCCTGACTTTC. Protein: CASSPTGQVRAGANVLTF.

The rearrangement uses TRBV5-4 and TRBJ2-3, with D unclear. The CDR3 extends over 15 amino acids. Trimming took 4 bases from V and 1 from J, leaving 13 bases between them. Germline V gene lookup returns CDR1 SGHNT and CDR2 YYREEE (reference sequence). CDR3 nucleotide sequence: TGTGCCAGCAGCCCGCGCACCCGGGGCACAGATACGCAGTATTTT. The encoded protein is CASSPRTRGTDTQYF.

The J gene is TRBJ2-4, the V gene TRBV5-6; 7 positions match TRBD1. The V gene end was trimmed by 0 bases and the J gene end by 9 bases; junction bases not matched to a gene: 6. This CDR3 region has 14 residues. Germline loops: CDR1 SGHDT, CDR2 YYEEEE. CDR3 sequence reads: CASSLDRGRIIQYF. The DNA of the CDR3 is TGTGCCAGCAGCTTGGATAGGGGGCGTATCATTCAGTACTTC.

The rearrangement joins TRBV6-5 to TRBJ2-7, with 7 bases matching TRBD1. The CDR3 is 13 residues long. Germline CDR1 MNHEY, CDR2 SVGAGI. J gave up 2 bases and V 6 bases, and 4 bases lay outside the gene matches. The CDR3 sequence is CASRWTGTYEQYF. DNA of the CDR3: TGTGCCAGCAGGTGGACAGGAACCTACGAGCAGTACTTC.

This chain uses TRBV7-9 with TRBJ2-1; 8 bases map to TRBD2. Germline-derived CDR1 and CDR2 are SEHNR and FQNEAQ (reference sequence). J lost 9 bases, V lost 5 bases, and 9 bases had no gene match. The CDR3 has 14 residues. CDR3 bases: TGTGCCAGCAGCCAAGCGGGAGTCAAGGGTGAGCAGTTCTTC. This gives the protein CASSQAGVKGEQFF.

The chain carries TRBV27 and TRBJ1-5; D is possibly TRBD1 (5 bases). Germline V gives CDR1 MNHEY, CDR2 SMNVEV (reference sequence). Trimming left V 5 bases short and J 3 bases short, with 20 bases between. CDR3 size: 17 residues. CDR3 nucleotides: TGTGCCAGCAGTCTTGACAGATACGCGAGCACCAATCAGCCCCAGCATTTT. As protein: CASSLDRYASTNQPQHF.